This T cell receptor (beta chain) was identified in a study of glioma-infiltrating T cells. The study's findings and limits: Gliomas, especially low-grade, showed above-expected tissue-blood divergence; non-neoplastic patients showed below. Only very few CDR3 sequences appeared in both tissue and blood.

TCR alpha and beta CDR3 regions were amplified from RNA using iRepertoire nested multiplex PCR. One-step reverse transcription and amplification started from approximately 100-400 ng of tissue mRNA or PBMC total RNA. TCRdb independently ran MiXCR on the multiplex PCR reads; one entry per CDR3 protein. The sample includes 150,000 or so distinct CDR3 sequences, around 42% of them seen just once. This clonotype turned up a few times. Its antigen is currently unknown. Deletions cut 4 bases from V and 0 bases from J, with 12 bases between. The CDR3 has 14 amino acids. Germline-derived CDR1 and CDR2 are DFQATT and SNEGSKA (reference sequence).

The genes are TRBV20-1 and TRBJ1-1, with D possibly matching TRBD1 (5 bases). The receptor was isolated from a human donor with low-grade glioma or glioblastoma, undergoing nonglioma brain surgery, or in good health (not recorded which). The source material was glioma tissue, nonneoplastic brain tissue, or PBMCs (not recorded which). In DNA form, the CDR3 reads TGCAGTGCTACTGCCAGGACATTGAACACTGAAGCTTTCTTT. Its protein product is CSATARTLNTEAFF.